This T cell receptor (beta chain) was identified during a study of T-cell reconstitution after alpha-beta-depleted transplantation in children. This clonotype has a count of ten or more. Antigen specificity is unknown. Study results and limitations: T-cell counts and diversity at one year post-transplant came mainly from newly produced T cells. It was reported that alpha-beta T cells came from several hundred expanded graft clones (about two months after transplant). Recipient T cells and thymic progenitors that survived were the source of the high TCRbeta diversity seen at day 60 in some patients.

The germline V gene encodes CDR1 LGHNA and CDR2 YNFKEQ. This CDR3 spans 16 amino acids. The V end lost 0 bases, the J end lost 4 bases, and 13 bases lay between the germline ends. A TCRbeta library incorporating unique molecular identifiers was prepared. TCRdb recomputed calls from the PCR reads with MiXCR, one row per CDR3 protein. Of 60,000 to 70,000 distinct CDR3 sequences listed, approximately 4.4% are singletons. This receptor was obtained from a boy younger than two who had a stem cell transplant for acute myeloid leukemia, so the T cells may come from the graft donor. Sequenced material: PBMCs, mostly from graft donor cells, taken 180 days after TCRalphabeta/CD19-depleted stem cell transplant. This chain uses TRBV4-2 with TRBJ1-3; possibly TRBD1 for D (6 bases). This CDR3 reads CASSQDLGQIGNTIYF. The CDR3 DNA reads TGTGCCAGCAGCCAAGATCTCGGACAGATCGGAAACACCATATATTTT.